This TCR beta chain is drawn from a study of shared clonotypes between healthy human individuals (TCRdb year 2020). Background for the entire study: The cohort included a few men and a couple of women between 18 and 49 years of age. Different laboratories and diverse techniques were used to prepare libraries and sequence TCR repertoires, to increase sequencing depth and limit assay-specific biases. Per donor, three plates each were used for CD4 naive and CD4 memory, two for CD8 naive, and one for CD8 memory. Blood TCR repertoires of about five healthy adults were deeply sequenced to estimate repertoire size and the extent of clonotype sharing between individuals. Leukapheresis yielded between about 0.85 and 9 billion PBMCs per donor. Paper-wide results and their limitations: The small number of donors limited the genetic and exposure-history diversity represented. Only blood was sampled, and tissue TCR repertoires likely differ from those in blood. Sharing across several donors was observed for about 5% of naive CD4, about 4% of naive CD8, around 2.5% of memory CD4, and approximately 0.41% of memory CD8 clonotypes. Higher generation probabilities were observed for clonotypes shared by all four sorted-subset donors than for non-shared clonotypes. Pairwise subsampling indicated that sequencing depth was expected to affect the degree of clonotype sharing among donors. Rarefaction of sorted-subset datasets indicated incomplete sequencing despite the large sequencing depth. Naive subsets generally had larger estimated clonotype richness than memory subsets.

Using the deep immunoSEQ assay, TCR CDR3 regions were amplified from genomic DNA by multiplex PCR. Genomic DNA extracted from each cell subset was distributed evenly over all wells of several immunoSEQ 96-well plates, and each plate served as one replicate. Each replicate PCR for sorted subsets received approximately 200 ng genomic DNA, equal to roughly 30,000 T cell genomes. The purified libraries were quantified using a Qubit 3.0 fluorometer, sized with a Bioanalyzer 2100, and then quantified again using the KAPA Library Quantification kit. Every immunoSEQ 96-well plate was sequenced on a separate single-read 150-cycle Illumina NextSeq 550 flow cell. Concerning the study's data processing: Because the immunoSEQ output included only junctional sequences and no quality scores, the filtering could not be the same as the filtering used for full-length reads. Sequences were annotated with PyIR, a Python wrapper for IgBLAST v1.9, using IMGT germline references to assign V/J genes and CDR3. Any read was removed if the V/J assignment was weak (E-value above 1e-6), the CDR3 was missing, or the read contained stop codons, out-of-frame junctions, or ambiguous translated residues. V3J clonotypes were defined as sequences sharing an identical inferred V gene, J gene, and CDR3 amino acid sequence. To compute the percentage overlap between repertoires, the number of shared unique clonotypes was divided by the size of the smaller repertoire. RTK rarefaction, the Chao1 estimator, and Recon v2.1 estimates of unobserved clonotypes were used to assess repertoire richness. Generation probabilities for all TCRbeta clonotypes obtained by the gDNA method from a handful of donors were computed using OLGA. This is the immuneACCESS table as TCRdb keeps it, with only in-frame sequences that have V and J called. A part of the clones is gone; compared with another copy, unresolved V genes explain less than half, and the rest is unexplained. The V and J calls and clone size are taken from that table; D and trimming were inferred from the DNA. This sample is represented by over a million clones; 96% of them were singletons. The biggest ten clones account for 1.2% of the sample.

The donors were healthy, HIV-negative adults with no recently reported acute infections or vaccinations. Only Caucasian adults living in Nashville, Tennessee, USA were represented among the donors. CD4+ T cells were enriched by magnetic negative selection; naive cells were then positively selected on CD45RA, and the negative fraction formed the memory subset. After blood collection by leukapheresis, PBMCs were isolated using Ficoll-Histopaque density gradient centrifugation and then cryopreserved in the vapor phase of liquid nitrogen. Analytical flow cytometry was used to check the purity and quantity of each magnetically sorted T cell population. Genomic DNA was isolated from each sorted fraction and quantified by UV absorbance on a Nanodrop 2000c. The CDR3 runs 16 residues from the cysteine to the phenylalanine. CDR3 DNA is the only sequence kept; it has 48 bases, read in frame from the first base. Germline trimming amounts to 6 bases on V and 4 bases on J, with 15 as the count of junction bases outside the gene matches. For CDR1 and CDR2, the germline V gene lists SGHRS and YFSETQ.

Points on this clone: The antigen this receptor binds is unknown. No base qualities exist here, and no much larger clone lies one base off it.

The sequence was obtained from a man between 25 and 39 years old in good health. The sample consisted of naive CD4+ T cells sorted from blood. According to the study, the label for this sample's cell subset or site signals: CD45RA+ positively selected. The chain uses TRBV5-1 and TRBJ1-1; 7 middle bases align to TRBD1. The CDR3 here reads CASNLGQAGGSTEAFF. The nucleotide sequence reads TGCGCCAGCAATCTAGGACAGGCAGGAGGGAGCACTGAAGCTTTCTTT.